The 15 T cell receptor beta chains given below trace back to one sample, sequenced in a study of T-cell memory formation after mild COVID-19. TCRdb recomputed calls from the 5' RACE reads with MiXCR, one row per CDR3 protein. The sample has some 150,000 distinct CDR3 sequences; 15% to 20% are singletons. Source material: PBMCs or a T cell subset sorted from them (not recorded which). These receptors came from an adult woman who had mild COVID-19 (a few samples of this study predate the infection). Cell type and time point are not known.

This clonotype has only a few counts. The chain combines TRBV20-1 with TRBJ2-4; 8 bases align to TRBD2. CDR3 length: 15 amino acids. The germline CDR1 and CDR2 sequences are DFQATT and SNEGSKA (reference sequence). V was clipped by 4 bases and J by 1 base; unmatched bases: 6. The CDR3 spells CSATTGGGAKNIQYF. In DNA, the CDR3 is TGCAGTGCTACCACGGGAGGGGGGGCCAAAAACATTCAGTACTTC.

The CDR3 sequence: CASSQGPKGYTDTQYF. The CDR3, as DNA: TGCGCCAGCAGCCAAGGGCCTAAAGGGTATACAGATACGCAGTATTTT. The rearrangement joins TRBV4-3 to TRBJ2-3; no clear D. V dropped 1 base and J dropped 3 bases, with 14 bases sitting between them. The CDR3 consists of 16 residues. CDR1 and CDR2 (germline): LGHNA, YSLEER.

This clonotype was detected a few times. This chain joins TRBV24-1 and TRBJ2-2; 8 bases match TRBD2. CDR1 is KGHDR, CDR2 SFDVKD, per germline. The CDR3 is 15 residues long. J lost 7 bases, V lost 3 bases, and 6 bases had no gene match. In DNA form, the CDR3 reads TGTGCCACCAGTGATCCCGGGGGGGTCAACGGGGAGCTGTTTTTT. Translation gives CATSDPGGVNGELFF.

This clonotype showed up many times. The gene calls are TRBV20-1 and TRBJ1-2, with a possible D match to TRBD1 (6 bases). Looked up from germline, CDR1 is DFQATT and CDR2 is SNEGSKA (reference sequence). The CDR3 is 14 amino acids. V dropped 3 bases and J dropped 0 bases, with 11 bases sitting between them. CDR3 residues: CSARGGPSNYGYTF. The CDR3 coding sequence is TGCAGTGCTAGGGGGGGCCCTTCTAACTATGGCTACACCTTC.

This clonotype was observed a handful of times. This chain connects TRBV10-3 to TRBJ2-5; 9 bases match TRBD2. Germline loops: CDR1 ENHRY, CDR2 SYGVKD. The CDR3 totals 16 residues. The ends lost 0 bases at V and 4 bases at J; junction bases unmatched: 6. This CDR3 is CAISESSLAGPETQYF. The CDR3 nucleotides read TGTGCCATCAGTGAGTCGAGCCTAGCGGGGCCAGAGACCCAGTACTTC.

V usage is TRBV6-5 and J usage is TRBJ1-2; D is uncertain. The V and J ends lost 7 bases and 1 base respectively, with 16 bases between them. Germline CDR1 and CDR2: MNHEY and SVGAGI. The CDR3 is 15 amino acids. Here the CDR3 reads CASNTALNINYGYTF. The CDR3 coding sequence is TGTGCCAGCAATACCGCCCTCAATATTAACTATGGCTACACCTTC.

Here the CDR3 DNA reads TGTGCCAGCACCAGAAGCGGGAGCAAGGAGTACTTC. This sequence encodes CASTRSGSKEYF. The chain uses TRBV6-1 and TRBJ2-4, with 8 positions matching TRBD2. This CDR3 contains 12 residues. Trimming at V came to 7 bases and at J to 14 bases, leaving 10 bases not matched to a gene. Germline CDR1 MNHNS, CDR2 SASEGT.

The J gene is TRBJ2-1, the V gene TRBV3-1; perhaps TRBD2 as D (5 bases). Germline-derived CDR1 and CDR2 are LGHDT and YNNKEL (reference sequence). This CDR3 has 17 amino acids. V was clipped by 4 bases and J by 1 base, with 17 bases between them. CDR3 residues: CASSLHTLVRSYNEQFF. CDR3 DNA sequence: TGTGCCAGCAGCCTCCATACACTAGTGCGATCCTACAATGAGCAGTTCTTC.

This clonotype was observed a handful of times. This chain links TRBV3-1 with TRBJ2-7; TRBD1 agrees at 7 bases. V shed 5 bases and J 9 bases; nucleotides not matched to a gene: 4. Germline V gene sequence: CDR1 LGHDT, CDR2 YNNKEL (reference sequence). This CDR3 comprises 11 residues. The CDR3 reads CASSASGGQYF. Here the CDR3 DNA reads TGTGCCAGCAGCGCCTCAGGGGGGCAGTACTTC.

The chain joins TRBV7-8 to TRBJ2-1; TRBD2 agrees at 14 bases. The CDR3 spans 14 residues. The J segment lost 14 bases and the V segment lost 5 bases, leaving 8 bases of the junction unmatched. CDR1 and CDR2 from the germline V gene are SGHVS and FQNEAQ. CDR3 in DNA: TGTGCCAGCAGCCCAGGGACTAGCGGGAGACGTGAGTTCTTC. This gives the protein CASSPGTSGRREFF. The variable domain in full, completed from reference TRBV7-8 and TRBJ2-1, reads GAGVSQSPRYKVAKRGQDVALRCDPISGHVSLFWYQQALGQGPEFLTYFQNEAQLDKSGLPSDRFFAERPEGSVSTLKIQRTQQEDSAVYLCASSPGTSGRREFFGPGTRLTVL.

The CDR3 spells CASSPFRGRQYF. CDR3 coding DNA: TGTGCCAGCAGTCCCTTCAGGGGACGGCAGTACTTC. The chain couples TRBV6-5 to TRBJ2-7; possible D gene TRBD1, 6 bases. The CDR3 totals 12 residues. With 5 bases removed from V and 9 bases from J, the gap between germline ends came to 14 bases. Germline V gene lookup returns CDR1 MNHEY and CDR2 SVGAGI.

This chain uses TRBV20-1 with TRBJ2-5; a weak D match, TRBD1 (5 bases). Trimming took off 3 bases at V and 1 base at J, with 6 bases between the two ends. CDR1 is DFQATT, CDR2 SNEGSKA, per germline (reference sequence). CDR3 length equals 12 residues. The CDR3 DNA is TGCAGTGCTAGGCAGGGCCAAGAGACCCAGTACTTC. It yields the protein CSARQGQETQYF.

This clonotype was seen a handful of times. The genes are TRBV27 and TRBJ1-1; no definite D call. Germline CDR1 reads MNHEY; CDR2 reads SMNVEV (reference sequence). The ends were cut back, 3 bases at V and 4 bases at J, with 12 bases in the middle. The CDR3 consists of 14 residues. The CDR3 loop reads CASSLGQSFTEAFF. As DNA, the CDR3 is TGTGCCAGCAGTTTGGGTCAATCCTTCACTGAAGCTTTCTTT.

This clonotype showed up just a few times. The chain combines TRBV6-4 with TRBJ2-1, with D perhaps matching TRBD2 (6 bases). The CDR3 totals 14 residues. Germline CDR1 is MRHNA and CDR2 is SNTAGT. V lost 5 bases, J lost 5 bases, and 13 bases lay in between. The CDR3 region is CASSPRRADNEQFF. CDR3 coding DNA: TGTGCCAGCAGTCCCCGGAGGGCAGACAATGAGCAGTTCTTC.

The gene calls are TRBV7-3 and TRBJ1-1; D is unresolved. With 6 bases removed from V and 0 bases from J, the gap between germline ends came to 8 bases. CDR1 and CDR2 (germline): SGHTA, FQGTGA. CDR3 length equals 13 residues. The CDR3 protein is CASSSDVNTEAFF. In DNA form, the CDR3 reads TGTGCCAGCAGTTCGGACGTGAACACTGAAGCTTTCTTT.